This T cell receptor (beta chain) appears in the sequencing data of a study of identical twins. General study results and limits: Researchers reported weaker excess twin sharing in beta out-of-frame sequences. Model-predicted out-of-frame TCR alpha sharing fell below observed values in monozygotic twins. Invariant MAIT and iNKT cells may have partly biased zero-insertion analyses. Abundant cord blood beta clonotypes carried fewer insertions; memory repertoires showed none.

This clonotype was observed many times. Its antigen remains unidentified. From the 5' RACE reads, TCRdb called clonotypes with MiXCR, one entry per CDR3 protein. The sample consists of 500,000 to 700,000 distinct CDR3 sequences, about 7% of them appearing once. V dropped 5 bases and J dropped 2; count of bases not matched to a gene: 6. The CDR3 has 16 residues. The sample also formed part of further work on yellow fever vaccine responses in identical twins.

The receptor was derived from a woman aged 18-35 years in good health. Sequenced sample: PBMCs. The chain links TRBV12-3 or TRBV12-4 to TRBJ2-1, with 10 bases aligning to TRBD1. The DNA for the CDR3 is TGTGCCAGCAGTACTCGGACAGGGGGGGCCTACAATGAGCAGTTCTTC. As protein: CASSTRTGGAYNEQFF.